This TCR beta chain was sequenced for a study of T cell repertoires in cytomegalovirus infection. CDR3 size: 15 residues. From germline, CDR1 is SGHDN and CDR2 FVKESK. V was pared by 6 bases and J by 1 base, with 14 bases between. In regard to this clonotype: The antigen is not known.

TCRdb reprocessed the reads via MiXCR and lists one record per CDR3 protein. This table has some 130,000 distinct CDR3 sequences, almost 9% appearing once. Study results and limitations: Ex vivo, HLA-C-restricted CMV-specific TCR beta clonotypes prevailed over the rest of the response. Public TCR beta family frequency separated CMV-and-HLA carriers, including in an independent cohort.

The gene calls are TRBV14 and TRBJ2-3; no reliable D call. The clonotype comes from a human donor in good health (CMV status not recorded). Some clones in this sample may be carry-over from other donors' samples. The sequencing sample was made of PBMCs. CDR3: CASSSAVRRTDTQYF. The CDR3 DNA follows: TGTGCCAGCAGTTCGGCCGTACGACGCACAGATACGCAGTATTTT.